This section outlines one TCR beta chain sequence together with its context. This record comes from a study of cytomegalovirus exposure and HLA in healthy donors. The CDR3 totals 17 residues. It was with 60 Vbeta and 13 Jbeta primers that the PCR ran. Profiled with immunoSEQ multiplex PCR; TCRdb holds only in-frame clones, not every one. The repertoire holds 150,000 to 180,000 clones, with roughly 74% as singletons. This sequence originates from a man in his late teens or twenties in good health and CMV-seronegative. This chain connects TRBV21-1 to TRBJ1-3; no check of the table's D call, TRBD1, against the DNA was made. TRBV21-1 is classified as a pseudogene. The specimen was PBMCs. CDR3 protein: CASSTPPTGGAGNTIYF. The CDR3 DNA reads TGTGCCAGCAGCACCCCACCGACAGGGGGGGCTGGAAACACCATATATTTT.